Below are 5 T cell receptor beta chains sequenced from a single sample in a study of T-cell memory formation after mild COVID-19. TCRdb reprocessed the 5' RACE reads via MiXCR and lists one record per CDR3 protein. This table holds 250,000 to 350,000 distinct CDR3 sequences, approximately 14% found once. Sequencing was done on a sample of PBMCs or a T cell subset sorted from them (not recorded which). These receptors all come from a man between 18 and 35 years old who had mild COVID-19 (a few samples of this study predate the infection). Cell type and time point are not known.

The chain recombines TRBV5-1 with TRBJ2-5; TRBD2 agrees at 7 bases. Germline CDR1 is SGHRS and CDR2 is YFSETQ. V trimming: 4 bases; J trimming: 5 bases; junction bases outside the gene matches: 8. The CDR3 contains 14 residues. CDR3 DNA: TGCGCCAGCAGCGATCAGACTAGCACGGAGACCCAGTACTTC. Translated, it gives CASSDQTSTETQYF.

This clonotype has only a few counts. This chain links TRBV6-1 with TRBJ2-1, with 7 positions matching TRBD2. Trimming cost V 3 bases and J 4 bases; bases outside gene matches: 3. CDR1 is MNHNS, CDR2 SASEGT, per germline. The CDR3 runs 14 residues. The CDR3 DNA reads TGTGCCAGCAGTGATCGGCGGGGGTACAATGAGCAGTTCTTC. Translation: CASSDRRGYNEQFF.

The genes are TRBV6-2 or TRBV6-3 and TRBJ2-5; D gene unclear. V lost 5 bases, J lost 5 bases, and 12 bases lay in between. The CDR3 has 13 amino acids. Germline CDR1 is MNHEY and CDR2 is SVGEGT. The CDR3 DNA follows: TGTGCCAGCAGTAAATGGAATGTGGAGACCCAGTACTTC. Protein sequence: CASSKWNVETQYF.

This clonotype has more than one count but fewer than ten. The chain carries TRBV6-1 and TRBJ1-4; D is perhaps TRBD1 (5 bases). V lost 1 base and J 0 bases, leaving 15 bases between the germline ends. Germline CDR1 is MNHNS and CDR2 is SASEGT. CDR3 length: 18 residues. DNA of the CDR3: TGTGCCAGCAGTGAAGTAGTCAGGACACCTTCAACTAATGAAAAACTGTTTTTT. Protein: CASSEVVRTPSTNEKLFF.

This clonotype was observed a few times. For the CDR3, the DNA is TGCAGTGCTAGAGAGGCGGGGGGTTTAGATACGCAGTATTTT. Translation gives CSAREAGGLDTQYF. V and J are TRBV20-1 and TRBJ2-3; 8 bases line up with TRBD2. Per the germline V gene, CDR1 is DFQATT and CDR2 is SNEGSKA (reference sequence). This CDR3 is 14 amino acids long. V dropped 0 bases and J dropped 5; count of bases not matched to a gene: 4.